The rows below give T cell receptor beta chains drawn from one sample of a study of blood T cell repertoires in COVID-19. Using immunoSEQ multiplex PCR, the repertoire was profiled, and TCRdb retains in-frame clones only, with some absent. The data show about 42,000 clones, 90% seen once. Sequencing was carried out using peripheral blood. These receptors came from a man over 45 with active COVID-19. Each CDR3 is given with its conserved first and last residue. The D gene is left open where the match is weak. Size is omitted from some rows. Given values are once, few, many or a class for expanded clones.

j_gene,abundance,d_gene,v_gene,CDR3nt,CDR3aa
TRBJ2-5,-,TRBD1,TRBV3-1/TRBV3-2,TGTGCCAGCAGCCAAGGTGACAGGGGGACCGAGACCCAGTACTTC,CASSQGDRGTETQYF
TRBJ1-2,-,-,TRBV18,TGTGCCAGCTCAAATGAGGTTCCAGGGGCGAATTCCATGGGTGGCTACACCTTC,CASSNEVPGANSMGGYTF
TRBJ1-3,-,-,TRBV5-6,TGTGCCAGCAGCCGCTCCGCGGTATCAGGAAACACCATATATTTT,CASSRSAVSGNTIYF
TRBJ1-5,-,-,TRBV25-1,TGTGCCAGCAGTGCCGGAACTAGAGGAAGCAATCAGCCCCAGCATTTT,CASSAGTRGSNQPQHF
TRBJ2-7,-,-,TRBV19,TGTGCCAGTAGTCCCCGCAGGGCTCGTGGTGAGCAGTACTTC,CASSPRRARGEQYF
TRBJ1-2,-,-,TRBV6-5,TGTGCCAGCAGTTACACGAGGCGGGGTGGCTACACCTTC,CASSYTRRGGYTF
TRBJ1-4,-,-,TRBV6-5,TGTGCCAGCAGTTATCGACAGAGTGCAACTAATGAAAAACTGTTTTTT,CASSYRQSATNEKLFF
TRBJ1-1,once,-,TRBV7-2,TGTGCCAGCAGGAAAGGGGCATACACTGAAGCTTTCTTT,CASRKGAYTEAFF
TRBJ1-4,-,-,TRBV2,TGTGCCATCACCCGGGACACCTCAACTAATGAAAAACTGTTTTTT,CAITRDTSTNEKLFF
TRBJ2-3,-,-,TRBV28,TGTGCCAGCAGTTCGGGAAAAGATACGCAGTATTTT,CASSSGKDTQYF
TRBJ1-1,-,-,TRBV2,TGTGCCAGCAGGGGGCAGGGATCGAACACTGAAGCTTTCTTT,CASRGQGSNTEAFF
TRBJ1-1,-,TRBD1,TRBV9,TGTGCCAGCAGCCCAGACCGACAGGGTAGAACTGAAGCTTTCTTT,CASSPDRQGRTEAFF
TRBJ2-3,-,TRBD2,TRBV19,TGTGCCAGTAGTAGAAGCGGGGGGGCCGGAGATACGCAGTATTTT,CASSRSGGAGDTQYF
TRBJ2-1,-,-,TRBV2,TGTGCCAGCAGTGTAAACAGCTACAATGAGCAGTTCTTC,CASSVNSYNEQFF
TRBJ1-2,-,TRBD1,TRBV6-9,TGTGCCAGCAGTTATATATTTGGTCTGGACAGGGACTATGGCTACACCTTC,CASSYIFGLDRDYGYTF
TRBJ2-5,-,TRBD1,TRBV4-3,TGCGCCAGCAGCCAAGATTCCAGAGGCGGGACAGGGGGGGAGACCCAGTACTTC,CASSQDSRGGTGGETQYF
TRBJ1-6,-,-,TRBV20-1,TGCAGTGCTAGTCGTAGTCCTAGCTCCTATAATTCACCCCTCCACTTT,CSASRSPSSYNSPLHF
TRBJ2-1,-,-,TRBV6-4,TGTGCCAGCAGTGACGTGTGGCACAGCTCCTACAATGAGCAGTTCTTC,CASSDVWHSSYNEQFF
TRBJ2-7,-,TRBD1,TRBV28,TGTGCCAGCAATTCAGTGGACAGGTCCTACGAGCAGTACTTC,CASNSVDRSYEQYF
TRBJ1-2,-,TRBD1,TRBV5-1,TGCGCCAGCAGCTTGTATTCGGCAGGGGGTTTAGATGGCTACACCTTC,CASSLYSAGGLDGYTF
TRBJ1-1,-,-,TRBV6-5,TGTGCCAGCAGCGCCGACAGACCCATGAACACTGAAGCTTTCTTT,CASSADRPMNTEAFF
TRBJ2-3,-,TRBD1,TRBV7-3,TGTGCCAGCAGCTTAACGGGACAGGGGCCAGATACGCAGTATTTT,CASSLTGQGPDTQYF
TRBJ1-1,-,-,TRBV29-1,TGCAGCGTTCCTCCCATCCTGGGGGCCATGAACACTGAAGCTTTCTTT,CSVPPILGAMNTEAFF
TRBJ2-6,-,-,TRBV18,TGTGCCAGCTCACCACCCTGGGGGGCTGGGGCCAACGTCCTGACTTTC,CASSPPWGAGANVLTF
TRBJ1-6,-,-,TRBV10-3,TGTGCCATCACGGGAACAGAAAATTCACCCCTCCACTTT,CAITGTENSPLHF
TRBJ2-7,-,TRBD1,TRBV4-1,TGCGCCAGCAGCCAAGAGCGACAGGGACCCGGCGAGCAGTACTTC,CASSQERQGPGEQYF
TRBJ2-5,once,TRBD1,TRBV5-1,TGCGCCAGCAGCTTGGGAGCAGGGGGCGCAGAGACCCAGTACTTC,CASSLGAGGAETQYF
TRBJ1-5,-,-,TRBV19,TGTGCCAGTAGTATAGTCAGGTCTAGCAATCAGCCCCAGCATTTT,CASSIVRSSNQPQHF
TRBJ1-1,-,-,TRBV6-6,TGTGCCAGCAGTTATGGGGCGAGTGAAGCTTTCTTT,CASSYGASEAFF